Following are 11 T cell receptor beta chains from one sample sequenced in a study of vaccination effects on CD4 cells after COVID-19. These TCRs' antigens remain unknown. Using immunoSEQ multiplex PCR, the repertoire was profiled, and TCRdb retains in-frame clones only, with some absent. There are fewer than 25,000 clones in the sample; roughly 76% occur only once, and approximately 15% lies in the top ten. The ViraFEST assay expanded antigen-specific CD4+ T cells with viral peptide pools before sequencing. Subsequent to roughly 9 days of culture, CD4+ T cells were isolated. The person acquired a PCR-confirmed SARS-CoV-2 infection between March and December 2020. The specimen comprised CD4+ T cells from PBMCs cultured with SARS-CoV-2 spike peptides, sampled before COVID-19 vaccination. Receptor source: a human donor who had a prior SARS-CoV-2 infection.

The V and J genes are TRBV24-1 and TRBJ2-1; 12 bases are a match to TRBD2. CDR1 is KGHDR, CDR2 SFDVKD, per germline. This CDR3 spans 15 amino acids. Trimming removed 3 bases from V and 5 bases from J; junction bases left unmatched: 1. The DNA for the CDR3 is TGTGCCACCAGTGATCCTAGCGGGGGGGACAATGAGCAGTTCTTC. Translating it yields CATSDPSGGDNEQFF.

This clone was recorded once. V usage is TRBV7-8 and J usage is TRBJ1-6; D is unclear. CDR3 length: 12 amino acids. V was shortened by 0 bases and J by 9 bases, with 3 bases between the two germline ends. Per the germline V gene, CDR1 is SGHVS and CDR2 is FQNEAQ. The chain's CDR3 is CASSLAGSPLHF. CDR3 nucleotide sequence: TGTGCCAGCAGCTTAGCTGGTTCACCCCTCCACTTT.

The CDR3 loop reads CASSSREGEQFF. The CDR3 nucleotides are TGTGCCAGCAGCTCCCGAGAGGGTGAGCAGTTCTTC. The V call is TRBV7-2, the J call TRBJ2-1; a possible D gene is TRBD2 (5 bases). Between the trimmed V and J ends, which lost 4 bases and 9 bases, there was a span of 10 bases. Germline values: CDR1 SGHTA, CDR2 FQGNSA. CDR3 size: 12 residues.

The V and J genes are TRBV18 and TRBJ2-3; 12 nucleotides line up with TRBD2. The V segment lost 4 bases and the J segment 4 bases; nucleotides outside the gene matches: 12. Germline V gives CDR1 KGHSH, CDR2 LQKENI. The CDR3 covers 18 residues. The CDR3 loop reads CASSQNNELAGGSDTQYF. DNA of the CDR3: TGTGCCAGCTCACAAAACAATGAACTAGCGGGAGGTTCAGATACGCAGTATTTT.

The chain is built from TRBV9 and TRBJ2-7, with D perhaps given as TRBD1 or TRBD2 (5 bases each). Germline-derived CDR1 and CDR2 are SGDLS and YYNGEE. The CDR3 covers 14 residues. Trimming cost V 3 bases and J 2 bases, with 12 bases left between them. The CDR3 DNA reads TGTGCCAGCAGCGAGAGCGTGGGACCCTACGAGCAGTACTTC. The encoded protein is CASSESVGPYEQYF. Supplemented by reference TRBV9 and TRBJ2-7, the full variable domain reads DSGVTQTPKHLITATGQRVTLRCSPRSGDLSVYWYQQSLDQGLQFLIQYYNGEERAKGNILERFSAQQFPDLHSELNLSSLELGDSALYFCASSESVGPYEQYFGPGTRLTVT.

The chain uses TRBV28 and TRBJ1-5; maybe TRBD1 (6 bases). CDR1 MDHEN and CDR2 SYDVKM come from the germline V gene. The V end was cut by 4 bases, the J end by 0 bases, with 10 bases between. The CDR3 covers 15 residues. CDR3 amino acids: CASSWTDYSNQPQHF. The CDR3 DNA is TGTGCCAGCAGTTGGACAGATTATAGCAATCAGCCCCAGCATTTT. The full variable domain, in which reference TRBV28 and TRBJ1-5 provide the parts outside the CDR3, is DVKVTQSSRYLVKRTGEKVFLECVQDMDHENMFWYRQDPGLGLRLIYFSYDVKMKEKGDIPEGYSVSREKKERFSLILESASTNQTSMYLCASSWTDYSNQPQHFGDGTRLSIL.

This clone was found a few times. V is TRBV19 and J is TRBJ1-1, with unresolved D. Germline CDR1 is LNHDA and CDR2 is SQIVND (reference sequence). The CDR3 totals 12 residues. The ends were cut back, 5 bases at V and 5 bases at J, with 9 bases in the middle. The DNA for the CDR3 is TGTGCCAGTAGTGACTGGGAGACTGAAGCTTTCTTT. It translates to CASSDWETEAFF.

V usage is TRBV10-3 and J usage is TRBJ2-7; 9 bases are shared with TRBD2. This CDR3 spans 12 amino acids. Germline assignment: CDR1 ENHRY and CDR2 SYGVKD. CDR3: CAIRGGGDEQYF. The CDR3 DNA reads as TGTGCAATCCGCGGGGGGGGAGACGAGCAGTACTTC.

The V and J genes are TRBV18 and TRBJ2-2; D ambiguous. CDR3 size: 16 residues. The V gene's germline CDR1 is KGHSH and CDR2 LQKENI. The V end lost 2 bases, the J end lost 1 base, and 11 bases lay between the germline ends. CDR3 nucleotides: TGTGCCAGCTCACCAGGGGTTTTCGGGAACACCGGGGAGCTGTTTTTT. This gives the protein CASSPGVFGNTGELFF.

This clone was seen a single time. This chain links TRBV13 with TRBJ2-5, with D possibly matching TRBD1 (5 bases). This CDR3 is 14 amino acids long. The V gene lost 4 bases and the J gene lost 5 bases, with 14 bases spanning the gap. Germline assignment: CDR1 PRHDT and CDR2 FYEKMQ (reference sequence). The CDR3 region is CASSSRQGGETQYF. The DNA of the CDR3 is TGTGCCAGCAGCTCACGGCAGGGTGGGGAGACCCAGTACTTC.

The chain links TRBV6-1 to TRBJ2-7; 7 nucleotides line up with TRBD1. CDR1 MNHNS and CDR2 SASEGT come from the germline V gene. CDR3 size: 15 residues. With V trimmed by 0 bases and J by 6 bases, 8 bases remained unmatched. The CDR3: CASSEAGTVSLEQYF. CDR3 nucleotides: TGTGCCAGCAGTGAAGCTGGGACAGTTTCTCTCGAGCAGTACTTC.